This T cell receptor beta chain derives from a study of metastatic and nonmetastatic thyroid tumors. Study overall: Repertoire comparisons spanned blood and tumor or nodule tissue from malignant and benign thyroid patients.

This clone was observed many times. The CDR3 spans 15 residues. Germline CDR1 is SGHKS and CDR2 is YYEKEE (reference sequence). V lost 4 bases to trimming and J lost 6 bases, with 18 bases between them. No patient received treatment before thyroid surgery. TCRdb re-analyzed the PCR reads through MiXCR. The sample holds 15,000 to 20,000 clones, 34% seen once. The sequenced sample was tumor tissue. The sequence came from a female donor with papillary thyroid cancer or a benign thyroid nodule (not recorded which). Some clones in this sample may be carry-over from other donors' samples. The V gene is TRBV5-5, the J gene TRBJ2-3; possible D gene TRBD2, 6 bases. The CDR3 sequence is CASSQRGLPFDTQYF. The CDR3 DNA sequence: TGTGCCAGCAGCCAGAGGGGACTCCCGTTTGATACGCAGTATTTT.